A single T cell receptor beta chain is shown here with its context. As yet, its antigen is unknown. These data come from a study of shared clonotypes between healthy human individuals. The donors were all Caucasian adults (living in Nashville, Tennessee). Tens of thousands of T cell genomes, or approximately 190 ng DNA, went into the sorted-subset replicate PCRs. Original methodology: ImmunoSEQ junction-only sequences lacked quality scores, so their filtering differed. Some clones are missing from TCRdb's copy, which holds only in-frame ones; the method was immunoSEQ multiplex PCR. D and trimming come from the DNA, and the V and J calls and clone size come from that table. Altogether under 2.5 million clones are present, just under 95% being singletons, with the ten largest covering approximately 0.41%. The study, taken as a whole, reports: It was anticipated that sequencing depth would influence how many clonotypes donors shared.

CDR1 is MDHEN, CDR2 SYDVKM, per germline. CDR3 length: 13 amino acids. V was clipped by 1 base and J by 0 bases, with 3 bases between them. V is TRBV28 and J is TRBJ1-1, with D hard to call. Sequenced sample: naive CD4+ T cells from PBMCs. Subset of the sample: CD45RA+ positively selected. This sequence originates from a man in his late teens or twenties in good health. Some clones in this sample may be carry-over from other donors' samples. CDR3 protein: CASSLLMNTEAFF. The CDR3 coding sequence is TGTGCCAGCAGTTTATTAATGAACACTGAAGCTTTCTTT.